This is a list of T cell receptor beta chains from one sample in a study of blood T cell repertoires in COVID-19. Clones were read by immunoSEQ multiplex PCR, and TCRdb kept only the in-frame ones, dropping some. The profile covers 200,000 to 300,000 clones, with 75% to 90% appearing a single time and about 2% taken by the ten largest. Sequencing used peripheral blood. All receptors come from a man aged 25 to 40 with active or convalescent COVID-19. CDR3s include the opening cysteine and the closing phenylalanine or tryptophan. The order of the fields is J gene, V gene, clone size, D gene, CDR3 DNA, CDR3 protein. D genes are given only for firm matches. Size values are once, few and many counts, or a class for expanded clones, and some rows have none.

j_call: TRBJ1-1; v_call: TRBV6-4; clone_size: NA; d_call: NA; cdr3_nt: TGTGCCAGCAGTTCGGGGGGACCGAACACTGAAGCTTTCTTT; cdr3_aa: CASSSGGPNTEAFF
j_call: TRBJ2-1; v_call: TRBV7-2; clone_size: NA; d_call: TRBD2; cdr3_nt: TGTGCCAGCAGCCCGCCCCGGGGCAGCGGGGGAACCTACAATGAGCAGTTCTTC; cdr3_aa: CASSPPRGSGGTYNEQFF
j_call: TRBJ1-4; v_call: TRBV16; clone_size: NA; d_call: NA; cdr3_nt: TGTGCCAGCAGCCCATGGGGAGGGGAGAGCGAAAAACTGTTTTTT; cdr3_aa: CASSPWGGESEKLFF
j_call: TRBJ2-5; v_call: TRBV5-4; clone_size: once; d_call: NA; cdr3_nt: TGTGCCAGCAGCGCCGGGGAGACCCAGTACTTC; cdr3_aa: CASSAGETQYF
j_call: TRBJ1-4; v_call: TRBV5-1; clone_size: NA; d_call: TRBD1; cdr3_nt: TGCGCCAGCAGCTTGTTAGGACAGGGAGTGGACGAAAAACTGTTTTTT; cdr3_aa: CASSLLGQGVDEKLFF
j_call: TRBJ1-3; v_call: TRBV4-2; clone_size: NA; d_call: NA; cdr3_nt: TGTGCCAGCAGCCAAGATGGGGCGGCGGTAGGAAACACCATATATTTT; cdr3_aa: CASSQDGAAVGNTIYF
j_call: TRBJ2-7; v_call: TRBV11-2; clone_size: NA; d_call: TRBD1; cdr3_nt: TGTGCCAGCAGCCCGGACAGGGGCACCTACGAGCAGTACTTC; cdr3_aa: CASSPDRGTYEQYF
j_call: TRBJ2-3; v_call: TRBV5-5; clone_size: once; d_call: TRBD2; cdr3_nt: TGTGCCAGCCTTTTCCGGACTAGGACCACAGATACGCAGTATTTT; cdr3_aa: CASLFRTRTTDTQYF
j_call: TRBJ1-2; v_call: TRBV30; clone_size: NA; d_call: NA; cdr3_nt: TGTGCCTGGAGTGAGGTATCAATTAAGCAACTAGGCGGCTACACCTTC; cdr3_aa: CAWSEVSIKQLGGYTF
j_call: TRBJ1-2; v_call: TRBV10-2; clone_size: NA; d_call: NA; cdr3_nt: TGCGCCAGCAGTGAGTCCTGGTCAGGGATGGATGGCTACACCTTC; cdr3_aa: CASSESWSGMDGYTF
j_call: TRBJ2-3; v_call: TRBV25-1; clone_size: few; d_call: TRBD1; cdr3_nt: TGTGCCAGCAGAGGAACGGGACAGAGCACAGATACGCAGTATTTT; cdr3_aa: CASRGTGQSTDTQYF
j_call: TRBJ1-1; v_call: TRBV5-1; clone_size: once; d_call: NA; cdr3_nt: TGCGCCAGCAGACCAGAATGGAACACTGAAGCTTTCTTT; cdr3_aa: CASRPEWNTEAFF
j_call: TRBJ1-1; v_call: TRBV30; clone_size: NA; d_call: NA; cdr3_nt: TGTGCCTGGAGTGTAGGTACGTGGGCCAAAGCTTTCTTT; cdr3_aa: CAWSVGTWAKAFF
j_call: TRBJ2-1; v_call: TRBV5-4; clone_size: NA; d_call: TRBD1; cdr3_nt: TGTGCCAGCAGCCGAGGACAGGGGATTTACAATGAGCAGTTCTTC; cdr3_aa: CASSRGQGIYNEQFF
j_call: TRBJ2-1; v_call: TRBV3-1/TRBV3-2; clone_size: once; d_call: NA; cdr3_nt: TGTGCCAGCAGCCAGAGGGACTCAGACTATGAGCAGTTCTTC; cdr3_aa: CASSQRDSDYEQFF
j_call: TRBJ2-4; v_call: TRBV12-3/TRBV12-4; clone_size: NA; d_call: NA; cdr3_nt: TGTGCCAGCAGTTTCCCTCTCGGCATTCAGTACTTC; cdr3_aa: CASSFPLGIQYF
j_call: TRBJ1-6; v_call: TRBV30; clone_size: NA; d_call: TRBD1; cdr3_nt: TGTGCCTGGTCTGGGGGGGGGACAGGGGGTTCACCCCTCCACTTT; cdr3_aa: CAWSGGGTGGSPLHF
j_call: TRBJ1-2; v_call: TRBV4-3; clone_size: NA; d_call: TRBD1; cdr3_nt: TGCGCCAGCAGCGACCGGACAGGAGCAAACTATGGCTACACCTTC; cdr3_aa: CASSDRTGANYGYTF
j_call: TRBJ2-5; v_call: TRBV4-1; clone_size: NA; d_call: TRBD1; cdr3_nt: TGCGCCAGCAGCCAACCGGGACAGGGGCAGGGAGAGACCCAGTACTTC; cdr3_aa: CASSQPGQGQGETQYF
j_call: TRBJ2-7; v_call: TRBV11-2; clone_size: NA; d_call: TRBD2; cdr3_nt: TGTGCCAGCAGCACTAGCGGGGGAAATCGTTACGAGCAGTACTTC; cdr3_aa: CASSTSGGNRYEQYF
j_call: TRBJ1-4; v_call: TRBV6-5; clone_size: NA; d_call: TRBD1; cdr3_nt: TGTGCCAGCAACGGTGGAGGGGGCTCGGCATTAAAACTGTTTTTT; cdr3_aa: CASNGGGGSALKLFF
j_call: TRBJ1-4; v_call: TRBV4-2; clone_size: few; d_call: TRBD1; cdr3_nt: TGTGCCAGCAGCCAAGGGACCGGACAGGGGAATGAAAAACTGTTTTTT; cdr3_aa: CASSQGTGQGNEKLFF
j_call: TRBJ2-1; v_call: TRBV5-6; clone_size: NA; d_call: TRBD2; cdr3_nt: TGTGCCAGCAGCTTCACTAGCGAACTTCTAATGGGGAATGAGCAGTTCTTC; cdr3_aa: CASSFTSELLMGNEQFF